This passage covers 19 T cell receptor beta chains from one sample sequenced in a study of T cell responses to AZD1222 COVID-19 vaccine. Some clones are missing from TCRdb's copy, which holds only in-frame ones; the method was immunoSEQ multiplex PCR. The sample has some 170,000 clones, about 90% seen once. The sample here was peripheral blood, taken 28 days after the second dose of the MenACWY control vaccine. The receptor source for this set is an adult who received the MenACWY meningococcal vaccine as a control.

CDR3 in DNA: TGTGCCAGCAGTTACTCGAAAGGGAATAATTCACCCCTCCACTTT. The encoded protein is CASSYSKGNNSPLHF. V is TRBV6-5 and J is TRBJ1-6; D is unclear. The germline CDR1 and CDR2 sequences are MNHEY and SVGAGI. Deletions cut 0 bases from V and 5 bases from J, with 8 bases between. The CDR3 has 15 residues.

The genes are TRBV7-9 and TRBJ1-1, with a tentative D call TRBD1 (6 bases). Trimming left V 5 bases short and J 6 bases short, with 16 bases between. The CDR3 contains 14 residues. Germline V CDR1 and CDR2: SEHNR, FQNEAQ (reference sequence). The CDR3 reads CASSRTAPSAEAFF. The DNA of the CDR3 is TGTGCCAGCAGCCGGACAGCGCCTTCGGCTGAAGCTTTCTTT.

The V gene is TRBV6-5, the J gene TRBJ1-4; TRBD1 aligns across 7 bases. The ends lost 6 bases at V and 4 bases at J; junction bases unmatched: 5. Per the germline V gene, CDR1 is MNHEY and CDR2 is SVGAGI. This CDR3 is 14 amino acids long. The CDR3 here is CASRTDRNNEKLFF. The CDR3 DNA sequence: TGTGCCAGCAGGACGGACAGGAATAATGAAAAACTGTTTTTT.

This clone occurred a few times. In the same sample, other DNA sequences code for this CDR3. The gene calls are TRBV4-3 and TRBJ1-3; D gene uncertain. Trimming cost V 1 base and J 4 bases, with 5 bases left between them. This CDR3 comprises 13 residues. Germline loops: CDR1 LGHNA, CDR2 YSLEER. CDR3 nucleotides: TGCGCCAGCAGCCAAGTCCCAGGAAACACCATATATTTT. Its protein product is CASSQVPGNTIYF.

CDR3: CASKRGGSYEQYF. The CDR3 bases are TGTGCCAGCAAAAGGGGAGGCTCCTACGAGCAGTACTTC. V and J are TRBV27 and TRBJ2-7; a weak D match, TRBD2 (6 bases). V lost 7 bases to trimming and J lost 0 bases, with 10 bases between them. The CDR3 covers 13 residues. Germline values: CDR1 MNHEY, CDR2 SMNVEV (reference sequence).

The chain recombines TRBV28 with TRBJ1-6; D is unresolved. CDR1 MDHEN and CDR2 SYDVKM come from the germline V gene. Trimming removed 4 bases from V and 7 bases from J, with 8 bases in between. CDR3 size: 13 residues. The CDR3 coding sequence is TGTGCCAGCAGTTCGTACGGGAATTCACCCCTCCACTTT. Its translation: CASSSYGNSPLHF.

This chain uses TRBV6-1 with TRBJ2-3, with a weak D call TRBD1 (6 bases). The V gene's germline CDR1 is MNHNS and CDR2 SASEGT. The CDR3 has 13 amino acids. The V end was cut by 2 bases, the J end by 4 bases, with 7 bases between. In DNA form, the CDR3 reads TGTGCCAGCAGTGAAACAGGGCCAGATACGCAGTATTTT. The encoded protein is CASSETGPDTQYF.

The chain is built from TRBV3-1 (or the pseudogene TRBV3-2) and TRBJ2-1; TRBD2 is a possible D gene (5 bases). This CDR3 contains 16 residues. V was trimmed by 2 bases and J by 6 bases, leaving 17 bases between them. CDR1 is LGHDT and CDR2 is YNNKEL in the germline V gene (reference sequence). The CDR3 here is CASSQSEGFWGNEQFF. In DNA, the CDR3 is TGTGCCAGCAGCCAAAGCGAGGGTTTCTGGGGCAATGAGCAGTTCTTC.

This chain links TRBV2 with TRBJ1-6; D gene ambiguous. This CDR3 has 15 amino acids. Trimming cost V 6 bases and J 4 bases, with 13 bases left between them. Germline CDR1 and CDR2: SNHLY and FYNNEI. The CDR3 protein is CASSHPPGYNSPLHF. CDR3 sequence (DNA): TGTGCCAGCAGCCACCCTCCGGGATATAATTCACCCCTCCACTTT. The entire variable domain, with the rest obtained from reference TRBV2 and TRBJ1-6, is as follows: EPEVTQTPSHQVTQMGQEVILRCVPISNHLYFYWYRQILGQKVEFLVSFYNNEISEKSEIFDDQFSVERPDGSNFTLKIRSTKLEDSAMYFCASSHPPGYNSPLHFGNGTRLTVT.

The chain has TRBV27 and TRBJ2-7, with 8 bases identical to TRBD2. CDR3 size: 15 residues. Germline-derived CDR1 and CDR2 are MNHEY and SMNVEV (reference sequence). V was pared by 2 bases and J by 0 bases, with 3 bases of the junction left unmatched. CDR3 protein: CASSLAGGSSYEQYF. CDR3 nucleotide sequence: TGTGCCAGCAGTTTAGCGGGAGGCTCCTCCTACGAGCAGTACTTC.

This clone appeared a few times. The chain employs TRBV18 and TRBJ2-3, with no clear D. Germline-derived CDR1 and CDR2 are KGHSH and LQKENI. V was trimmed by 0 bases and J by 8 bases, leaving 9 bases between them. The CDR3 has 13 residues. The CDR3 loop reads CASSPPGGLTQYF. The CDR3 DNA reads TGTGCCAGCTCACCACCGGGTGGCCTTACGCAGTATTTT.

The chain combines TRBV30 with TRBJ2-2; 8 bases fit TRBD1. This CDR3 has 16 residues. V lost 1 base to trimming and J lost 2 bases; unmatched junction nucleotides: 6. Germline assignment: CDR1 GTSNPN and CDR2 SVGIG (reference sequence). CDR3 DNA sequence: TGTGCCTGGAGTGAAGGAGACAGGGGTAACACCGGGGAGCTGTTTTTT. Its protein is CAWSEGDRGNTGELFF.

The gene calls are TRBV29-1 and TRBJ1-2; 11 bases are shared with TRBD1. After removal of 2 bases from V and 6 bases from J, the junction contained 2 bases not matched to a gene. CDR1 and CDR2 (germline): SQVTM, ANQGSEA. The CDR3 contains 13 residues. The CDR3 loop reads CSVERTGGNGYTF. The CDR3 DNA sequence: TGCAGCGTTGAACGGACAGGGGGCAATGGCTACACCTTC.

This rearrangement joins TRBV2 to TRBJ1-4, with D unclear. Germline assignment: CDR1 SNHLY and CDR2 FYNNEI. Trimming removed 7 bases at V and 8 bases at J, with 17 bases between. The CDR3 has 14 residues. Written as DNA, the CDR3 is TGTGCCAGCATCGAGGGCGGCGGTGGGGAAAAACTGTTTTTT. Translating gives CASIEGGGGEKLFF.

The chain carries TRBV7-2 and TRBJ1-2, with D tentatively TRBD1 (6 bases). The V gene's germline CDR1 is SGHTA and CDR2 FQGNSA. The CDR3 covers 14 residues. Trimming pared 3 bases from V and 4 bases from J, leaving 12 bases between. In DNA, the CDR3 is TGTGCCAGCAGCTTCACAGGGCACCGCTATGGCTACACCTTC. Translated, it gives CASSFTGHRYGYTF. The variable domain in full, completed from reference TRBV7-2 and TRBJ1-2, reads GAGVSQSPSNKVTEKGKDVELRCDPISGHTALYWYRQSLGQGLEFLIYFQGNSAPDKSGLPSDRFSAERTGGSVSTLTIQRTQQEDSAVYLCASSFTGHRYGYTFGSGTRLTVV.

The rearrangement joins TRBV4-1 to TRBJ2-1; 7 nucleotides align to TRBD2. The CDR3 is made up of 16 amino acids. V lost 4 bases to trimming and J lost 4 bases; unmatched junction nucleotides: 10. Germline assignment: CDR1 MGHRA and CDR2 YSYEKL. The DNA of the CDR3 is TGCGCCAGCAGCCGAGGTCCGGCGGGGGATTACAATGAGCAGTTCTTC. Encoded protein: CASSRGPAGDYNEQFF.

The J gene is TRBJ1-2, the V gene TRBV28, with TRBD1 matching 7 bases. The V segment lost 6 bases and the J segment 4 bases; nucleotides outside the gene matches: 5. This CDR3 contains 13 residues. Germline lookup yields CDR1 MDHEN and CDR2 SYDVKM. CDR3: CASSIQGSYGYTF. CDR3 nucleotide sequence: TGTGCCAGCAGCATACAGGGGTCCTATGGCTACACCTTC.

J is TRBJ1-4 and V is TRBV2; D is unclear. Germline CDR1 SNHLY, CDR2 FYNNEI. This CDR3 has 13 residues. Trimming cost V 6 bases and J 8 bases, with 13 bases left between them. In DNA, the CDR3 is TGTGCCAGCAGGGCCGGTCGGAGCGAAAAACTGTTTTTT. Amino acids: CASRAGRSEKLFF.

The chain carries TRBV19 and TRBJ1-1; 8 bases are shared with TRBD1. Germline CDR1 is LNHDA and CDR2 is SQIVND (reference sequence). The V segment lost 5 bases and the J segment 2 bases; nucleotides outside the gene matches: 7. CDR3 length: 15 residues. CDR3 bases: TGTGCCAGTAGTGCCCCCGGACAGGGTAACACTGAAGCTTTCTTT. It is translated as CASSAPGQGNTEAFF.